The 26 T cell receptor beta chains given below trace back to one sample, sequenced in a study of vaccination and CD4 T cells after COVID-19. Noted treatment: 10-day PBMC culture with coronavirus spike peptide pools or control peptides (ViraFEST assay). The Oncomine TCR Beta short-read assay was what sequenced the DNA obtained from cultured CD4+ T cells. TCRdb re-called the PCR reads with MiXCR, one entry per CDR3 protein. The data contain around 3,300 distinct CDR3 sequences, roughly 80% of them singletons. Which antigens these TCRs recognize remains unknown. The sequencing sample was made of CD4+ T cells from blood, cultured in vitro. Receptors were obtained from a human donor who had recovered from COVID-19.

This clonotype has a single count. The rearrangement uses TRBV6-1 and TRBJ2-3; 11 bases line up with TRBD2. CDR1 and CDR2 (germline): MNHNS, SASEGT. Germline trimming cut 6 bases from V and 1 base from J; bases unmatched to any gene: 6. The CDR3 totals 16 residues. For the CDR3, the DNA is TGTGCCAGCAGGGATAGCGGGGGGGTTGGCACAGATACGCAGTATTTT. Translation gives CASRDSGGVGTDTQYF.

This clonotype was detected once. An end of the junction does not agree with germline; a read error may underlie this. The chain couples TRBV10-3 to TRBJ2-7, with 11 bases matching TRBD1. The CDR3 length is 18 residues. Per the germline V gene, CDR1 is ENHRY and CDR2 is SYGVKD. CDR3 in amino acids: CASSPGTGGKRGNYEQYF. As DNA, the CDR3 is TGTGCCAGCAGTCCTGGGACAGGGGGTAAGAGGGGAAACTACGAGCAGTACTTC.

The gene calls are TRBV2 and TRBJ1-4; D not certain. Germline CDR1 and CDR2: SNHLY and FYNNEI. The ends were cut back, 4 bases at V and 10 bases at J, with 16 bases in the middle. CDR3 size: 14 residues. For the CDR3, the DNA is TGTGCCAGCAGTGCAGGATTTGAGTCGGTAAAACTGTTTTTT. Translation gives CASSAGFESVKLFF.

The sample holds one count of this clonotype. The chain links TRBV18 to TRBJ1-2, with D unclear. The CDR3 totals 14 residues. With 3 bases removed from V and 3 bases from J, the gap between germline ends came to 11 bases. The germline V gene has CDR1 KGHSH and CDR2 LQKENI. The chain's CDR3 is CASSPGRLDYGYTF. CDR3 nucleotides: TGTGCCAGCTCACCGGGCAGGTTGGACTATGGCTACACCTTC.

The chain uses TRBV6-2 or TRBV6-3 and TRBJ2-7; possible D gene TRBD1, 6 bases. Between the trimmed V and J ends, which lost 6 bases and 4 bases, there was a span of 16 bases. The CDR3 length is 14 residues. Germline V gene sequence: CDR1 MNHEY, CDR2 SVGEGT. The CDR3 here is CASRYQAGVYEQYF. CDR3 DNA: TGTGCCAGCAGGTACCAGGCAGGGGTGTACGAGCAGTACTTC.

The chain is built from TRBV6-1 and TRBJ2-7, with 9 bases matching TRBD1. The ends lost 4 bases at V and 4 bases at J; junction bases unmatched: 14. Germline CDR1 reads MNHNS; CDR2 reads SASEGT. There are 17 residues in the CDR3. Here the CDR3 DNA reads TGTGCCAGCAGTGTGAGGATGACCGGGACAGGGTTTTACGAGCAGTACTTC. Amino acid sequence: CASSVRMTGTGFYEQYF.

The chain carries TRBV18 and TRBJ2-2; D remains ambiguous. This CDR3 comprises 13 residues. Germline CDR1 reads KGHSH; CDR2 reads LQKENI. V dropped 3 bases and J dropped 3 bases, with 5 bases sitting between them. CDR3: CASSPTDTGELFF. DNA for the CDR3: TGTGCCAGCTCACCGACGGACACCGGGGAGCTGTTTTTT.

The V and J genes are TRBV4-3 and TRBJ1-6; unclear D gene. Germline CDR1 reads LGHNA; CDR2 reads YSLEER. CDR3 length equals 14 residues. Trimming left V 3 bases short and J 7 bases short, with 10 bases between. The CDR3 DNA reads TGCGCCAGCAGCCAGTTTGCCCCCAATTCACCCCTCCACTTT. Translated, it gives CASSQFAPNSPLHF.

CDR3 protein: CASSFQVSLAGDTQYF. The CDR3, as DNA: TGCGCCAGCAGCTTTCAGGTTAGCCTTGCGGGAGATACGCAGTATTTT. This rearrangement joins TRBV5-1 to TRBJ2-3, with a possible D match to TRBD2 (5 bases). With 2 bases removed from V and 5 bases from J, the gap between germline ends came to 18 bases. There are 16 residues in the CDR3. Germline V gives CDR1 SGHRS, CDR2 YFSETQ.

This clonotype turned up a few times. The chain is built from TRBV7-8 and TRBJ2-5; D assignment may be TRBD1 or TRBD2 (5 bases each). This CDR3 region has 13 residues. Germline V gene data show CDR1 as SGHVS and CDR2 as FQNEAQ. Trimming took off 8 bases at V and 7 bases at J, with 17 bases between the two ends. The CDR3 DNA reads as TGTGCCAGCGAATACGACCGAGGGGTGACCCAGTACTTC. Residues: CASEYDRGVTQYF.

This rearrangement joins TRBV20-1 to TRBJ1-5; tentatively, D is TRBD1 (6 bases). Germline V CDR1 and CDR2: DFQATT, SNEGSKA (reference sequence). V lost 6 bases and J 4 bases, leaving 13 bases between the germline ends. CDR3 size: 13 residues. The chain's CDR3 is CSATGTINQPQHF. In DNA form, the CDR3 reads TGCAGTGCAACCGGGACAATAAATCAGCCCCAGCATTTT.

The chain employs TRBV2 and TRBJ1-5, with D maybe TRBD1 (6 bases). The CDR3 is made up of 14 amino acids. CDR1 and CDR2 from the germline V gene are SNHLY and FYNNEI. V was clipped by 5 bases and J by 1 base, with 9 bases between them. The CDR3 region is CASSQGWSNQPQHF. CDR3 coding DNA: TGTGCCAGCAGTCAGGGGTGGAGCAATCAGCCCCAGCATTTT.

The sample holds a few counts of this clonotype. The CDR3 nucleotides are TGCGCCAGCAGCCCAGGACGGTTGTCCTACGAGCAGTACTTC. Translated: CASSPGRLSYEQYF. V gene TRBV5-1 combines with J gene TRBJ2-7; D is undetermined. The CDR3 runs 14 residues. With 4 bases removed from V and 1 base from J, the gap between germline ends came to 12 bases. The V gene's germline CDR1 is SGHRS and CDR2 YFSETQ.

This clonotype was seen just once. This CDR3 reads CATSSGLGTALSSYNSPLHF. Written as DNA, the CDR3 is TGTGCCACCAGCAGCGGTCTCGGGACAGCTCTTAGCTCCTATAATTCACCCCTCCACTTT. The chain uses TRBV15 and TRBJ1-6; 7 nucleotides agree with TRBD1. CDR1 is LNHNV, CDR2 YYDKDF, per germline (reference sequence). The CDR3 is 20 amino acids. Losses at the gene ends were 3 bases for V and 0 bases for J; bases not matched to a gene: 14.

The chain uses TRBV10-3 and TRBJ1-1; the D gene is possibly TRBD1 (5 bases). Germline V gene lookup returns CDR1 ENHRY and CDR2 SYGVKD. The CDR3 has 14 amino acids. The V end lost 11 bases, the J end lost 4 bases, and 20 bases lay between the germline ends. The CDR3 loop reads CAHSNVGAATEAFF. The CDR3 bases are TGTGCCCACTCAAATGTCGGGGCGGCCACTGAAGCTTTCTTT.

V is TRBV20-1 and J is TRBJ2-3; 14 bases map to TRBD2. From germline, CDR1 is DFQATT and CDR2 SNEGSKA (reference sequence). V lost 0 bases to trimming and J lost 7 bases; unmatched junction nucleotides: 9. The CDR3 is made up of 17 amino acids. CDR3 amino acids: CSARDNRLAGGQNTQYF. The CDR3 bases are TGCAGTGCTAGAGATAACAGACTAGCGGGGGGGCAAAATACGCAGTATTTT.

The gene calls are TRBV6-4 and TRBJ2-3; 9 positions match TRBD2. J was trimmed by 6 bases and V by 6 bases; bases with no gene match: 10. The CDR3 has 15 residues. The germline V gene has CDR1 MRHNA and CDR2 SNTAGT. As DNA, the CDR3 is TGTGCCAGCAGCTCGGCGGGGGGGCTTTCGGATACGCAGTATTTT. Protein: CASSSAGGLSDTQYF.

The genes are TRBV20-1 and TRBJ1-4; 12 positions match TRBD1. There are 15 residues in the CDR3. J gave up 8 bases and V 0 bases, and 4 bases lay outside the gene matches. CDR1 is DFQATT and CDR2 is SNEGSKA in the germline V gene (reference sequence). CDR3 region: CSARDPGQGAEKLFF. CDR3 nucleotides: TGCAGTGCTAGAGATCCGGGACAGGGGGCAGAAAAACTGTTTTTT.

The rearrangement links TRBV6-1 to TRBJ1-1; D gene ambiguous. Per the germline V gene, CDR1 is MNHNS and CDR2 is SASEGT. This CDR3 is 11 amino acids long. Trimming removed 6 bases from V and 2 bases from J, with 4 bases in between. As DNA, the CDR3 is TGTGCCAGCAGGGTCAACACTGAAGCTTTCTTT. Its protein product is CASRVNTEAFF.

The chain links TRBV20-1 to TRBJ2-2; D is unclear. Between the trimmed V and J ends, which lost 3 bases and 0 bases, there was a span of 5 bases. This CDR3 contains 13 residues. CDR1 is DFQATT and CDR2 is SNEGSKA in the germline V gene (reference sequence). CDR3 DNA sequence: TGCAGTGCTAGTAGCCCGAACACCGGGGAGCTGTTTTTT. Translation: CSASSPNTGELFF.

The chain carries TRBV7-3 and TRBJ1-2; D possibly corresponds to TRBD1 (5 bases). The CDR3 length is 13 residues. Looked up from germline, CDR1 is SGHTA and CDR2 is FQGTGA. Trimming removed 5 bases from V and 10 bases from J, with 17 bases in between. The CDR3 sequence is CASSDGVRQPYTF. Here the CDR3 DNA reads TGTGCCAGCAGCGACGGGGTTCGACAGCCCTACACCTTC. The full variable domain, with the rest looked up from reference TRBV7-3 and TRBJ1-2, is GAGVSQTPSNKVTEKGKYVELRCDPISGHTALYWYRQSLGQGPEFLIYFQGTGAADDSGLPNDRFFAVRPEGSVSTLKIQRTERGDSAVYLCASSDGVRQPYTFGSGTRLTVV.

This chain uses TRBV7-3 with TRBJ1-1, with D perhaps TRBD1 (6 bases). V lost 4 bases and J lost 1, with 7 bases in between. Germline lookup yields CDR1 SGHTA and CDR2 FQGTGA. The CDR3 has 13 residues. CDR3 region: CASSWGQNTEAFF. CDR3 DNA: TGTGCCAGCAGCTGGGGACAGAACACTGAAGCTTTCTTT.

The chain carries TRBV12-3 or TRBV12-4 and TRBJ2-3; unclear D gene. The V and J ends lost 2 bases and 6 bases respectively, with 3 bases between them. The CDR3 sequence is 11 residues long. CDR3 in DNA: TGTGCCAGCAGTTTACGTGATACGCAGTATTTT. It encodes CASSLRDTQYF.

The chain joins TRBV7-9 to TRBJ1-2; the D gene is possibly TRBD1 (5 bases). This CDR3 comprises 16 residues. Looked up from germline, CDR1 is SEHNR and CDR2 is FQNEAQ (reference sequence). Trimming removed 1 base from V and 7 bases from J, with 19 bases in between. The CDR3 DNA sequence: TGTGCCAGCAGCTTAGAGGCGTGGGACCCCACCGGTGGCTACACCTTC. Encoded protein: CASSLEAWDPTGGYTF.

The J gene is TRBJ1-2, the V gene TRBV12-3 or TRBV12-4; unclear D gene. The CDR3 consists of 14 residues. Trimming took off 10 bases at V and 4 bases at J, with 19 bases between the two ends. The CDR3 is CATKASGESYGYTF. CDR3 nucleotide sequence: TGTGCCACCAAAGCTTCCGGGGAGTCCTATGGCTACACCTTC.

The V and J genes are TRBV23-1 and TRBJ2-4; possibly TRBD1 for D (5 bases). TRBV23-1 is labeled an ORF, and its function is uncertain. This CDR3 is built from 16 residues. Trimming shortened V by 0 bases and J by 2 bases, and 11 bases separated the two germline ends. CDR3 amino acids: CASSQSPRETKNIQYF. CDR3 DNA sequence: TGCGCCAGCAGTCAATCCCCCAGGGAAACCAAAAACATTCAGTACTTC.